What follows are 18 T cell receptor beta chains derived from one specimen sequenced in a study of Graves' ophthalmopathy and Graves' hyperthyroidism. TCR beta CDR3 amplification used RNA transcripts. HTBI-primed first-round RT-PCR preceded second-round multiplex PCR. TCRdb re-derived calls from the multiplex PCR reads in MiXCR, one entry per CDR3 protein. The table lists around 590,000 distinct CDR3 sequences, approximately 37% of them singletons. The sample taken for sequencing was peripheral blood or thyroid tissue (not recorded which). Receptors were obtained from an adult man with Graves' hyperthyroidism.

This clonotype has at least ten counts. V and J are TRBV29-1 and TRBJ1-1, with 7 positions matching TRBD1. The V gene's germline CDR1 is SQVTM and CDR2 ANQGSEA. CDR3 length: 14 amino acids. With 3 bases clipped from V and 0 bases from J, the junction kept 4 bases outside the gene matches. The CDR3 spells CSVDRGIMNTEAFF. CDR3 in DNA: TGCAGCGTTGACAGGGGGATAATGAACACTGAAGCTTTCTTT.

This clonotype was seen only a few times. The genes are TRBV20-1 and TRBJ2-7; no clear D gene. The end of the DNA aligns better with TRBJ2-1, so the J call may be wrong. CDR1 and CDR2 from the germline V gene are DFQATT and SNEGSKA (reference sequence). The length of the CDR3 is 13 residues. The CDR3 reads CSASPTPHNEQFF. Here the CDR3 DNA reads TGCAGTGCTAGCCCTACCCCGCACAATGAGCAGTTCTTC.

This clonotype was seen repeatedly, ten times or more. The chain is built from TRBV24-1 and TRBJ1-5; 9 bases align to TRBD1. V dropped 4 bases and J dropped 6; count of bases not matched to a gene: 6. This CDR3 region has 15 residues. CDR1 and CDR2 (germline): KGHDR, SFDVKD. In DNA form, the CDR3 reads TGTGCCACCAGTGACGCTACAGGGGGCTTTCAGCCCCAGCATTTT. Translation gives CATSDATGGFQPQHF.

In this sample, this clonotype turned up many times. This chain connects TRBV13 to TRBJ2-5; 10 nucleotides agree with TRBD2. The length of the CDR3 is 17 residues. From germline, CDR1 is PRHDT and CDR2 FYEKMQ (reference sequence). V shed 0 bases, J shed 4 bases, and the junction held 8 bases outside the gene matches. CDR3 protein: CASSLGLAGLAPETQYF. For the CDR3, the DNA is TGTGCCAGCAGCTTAGGCCTCGCGGGACTAGCGCCAGAGACCCAGTACTTC.

Details on this clonotype: This may be a read error: a much more frequent sequence differs by one nucleotide. The chain employs TRBV11-2 and TRBJ2-7; TRBD2 might be the D (5 bases). From germline, CDR1 is SGHAT and CDR2 FQNNGV. CDR3 length: 15 amino acids. CDR3 bases: TGTGTCAGCAGCTTAGAGCCGGGGTCCTCCTACGAGCAGTACTTC. It encodes CVSSLEPGSSYEQYF.

About this clonotype: A junction boundary mismatches the germline segment, possibly from a read error. The chain couples TRBV10-3 to TRBJ1-3; 7 positions match TRBD1. Germline V gene lookup returns CDR1 ENHRY and CDR2 SYGVKD. The CDR3 sequence is 17 residues long. The CDR3 loop reads CASSYRPAGGYGNTIYF. The CDR3 region has the DNA TGTGCCAGCAGTTACCGGCCGGCAGGGGGTTATGGAAACACCATATATTTT.

This clonotype was counted at least ten times. V is TRBV20-1 and J is TRBJ2-7, with 10 bases identical to TRBD2. Losses at the gene ends were 4 bases for V and 2 bases for J; bases not matched to a gene: 8. The CDR3 covers 15 residues. Germline V gene sequence: CDR1 DFQATT, CDR2 SNEGSKA (reference sequence). The CDR3 reads CSAKALAGAAYEQYF. CDR3 nucleotide sequence: TGCAGTGCTAAGGCGCTAGCGGGGGCAGCCTACGAGCAGTACTTC.

This clonotype came up many times. The rearrangement joins TRBV7-8 to TRBJ2-5; 9 bases agree with TRBD1. CDR3 length: 16 residues. Unmatched junction bases numbered 9, after V lost 5 bases and J lost 2 bases. Germline V gives CDR1 SGHVS, CDR2 FQNEAQ. The CDR3 loop is CASSPRRDREQETQYF. As DNA, the CDR3 is TGTGCCAGCAGCCCTCGCCGGGACAGGGAGCAAGAGACCCAGTACTTC.

This clonotype has only a few counts. The chain carries TRBV7-2 and TRBJ2-7, with D tentatively TRBD1 (6 bases). Germline V gene lookup returns CDR1 SGHTA and CDR2 FQGNSA. Trimming left V 3 bases short and J 2 bases short, with 17 bases between. The CDR3 extends over 16 amino acids. CDR3 region: CASSFPDGRTAYEQYF. The CDR3 DNA follows: TGTGCCAGCAGCTTCCCCGATGGACGGACAGCCTACGAGCAGTACTTC. Full variable domain (missing parts from reference TRBV7-2 and TRBJ2-7): GAGVSQSPSNKVTEKGKDVELRCDPISGHTALYWYRQSLGQGLEFLIYFQGNSAPDKSGLPSDRFSAERTGGSVSTLTIQRTQQEDSAVYLCASSFPDGRTAYEQYFGPGTRLTVT.

The chain combines TRBV6-2 or TRBV6-3 with TRBJ2-7; 11 nucleotides agree with TRBD2. Unmatched junction bases numbered 9, after V lost 8 bases and J lost 6 bases. This CDR3 spans 14 amino acids. Germline V gives CDR1 MNHEY, CDR2 SVGEGT. The chain's CDR3 is CASFSSGGAGEQYF. In DNA form, the CDR3 reads TGTGCCAGCTTCAGTAGCGGGGGGGCCGGCGAGCAGTACTTC.

Many counts were recorded for this clonotype. V and J are TRBV6-5 and TRBJ1-2, with 7 bases fitting TRBD1. The CDR3 spans 14 residues. Germline loops: CDR1 MNHEY, CDR2 SVGAGI. V dropped 6 bases and J dropped 5; count of bases not matched to a gene: 9. In DNA, the CDR3 is TGTGCCAGCAGCCGTCGACAGGGAAAGTATGGCTACACCTTC. Translation: CASSRRQGKYGYTF.

This clonotype was detected ten times or more. The V and J genes are TRBV7-9 and TRBJ1-5; maybe TRBD1 (6 bases). The V end was cut by 5 bases, the J end by 3 bases, with 17 bases between. The CDR3 consists of 16 residues. CDR1 is SEHNR and CDR2 is FQNEAQ in the germline V gene (reference sequence). Written as DNA, the CDR3 is TGTGCCAGCAGCCAAACGGAGGGACACCTCAATCAGCCCCAGCATTTT. Protein product: CASSQTEGHLNQPQHF.

This clonotype has at least ten counts. The rearrangement joins TRBV20-1 to TRBJ2-7; 13 bases align to TRBD2. The CDR3 has 15 residues. Germline trimming cut 3 bases from V and 3 bases from J; bases unmatched to any gene: 5. Germline CDR1 is DFQATT and CDR2 is SNEGSKA (reference sequence). CDR3 sequence: CSASGGLAGSYEQYF. For the CDR3, the DNA is TGCAGTGCTAGCGGGGGACTAGCGGGAAGCTACGAGCAGTACTTC.

This chain joins TRBV10-3 and TRBJ1-5; TRBD1 might be the D (5 bases). CDR1 is ENHRY and CDR2 is SYGVKD in the germline V gene. Trimming cost V 2 bases and J 11 bases, with 16 bases left between them. CDR3 length equals 14 residues. The CDR3 nucleotides are TGTGCCATCAGTGAGGGGACTAGAGGAGAGACCCAGCATTTT. Its translation is CAISEGTRGETQHF.

This clonotype was counted many times. The V gene is TRBV12-3 or TRBV12-4, the J gene TRBJ2-7; 11 bases match TRBD1. This CDR3 is built from 14 residues. V trimming: 5 bases; J trimming: 6 bases; junction bases outside the gene matches: 6. CDR3 nucleotides: TGTGCCAGCAGTCAGGGACAGGGGGGAAGCGAGCAGTACTTC. Translating gives CASSQGQGGSEQYF.

The sample holds many counts of this clonotype. The chain carries TRBV24-1 and TRBJ2-7, with D unresolved. CDR1 is KGHDR, CDR2 SFDVKD, per germline. V gave up 2 bases and J gave up 3 bases, with 4 bases separating them. This CDR3 comprises 12 residues. The CDR3 reads CATSDYSYEQYF. DNA for the CDR3: TGTGCCACCAGTGATTACAGCTACGAGCAGTACTTC.

This chain joins TRBV2 and TRBJ2-3; 8 bases map to TRBD1. J gave up 4 bases and V 3 bases, and 12 bases lay outside the gene matches. The V gene's germline CDR1 is SNHLY and CDR2 FYNNEI. This CDR3 is 17 amino acids long. CDR3 amino acids: CASSDPRGQASSDTQYF. CDR3 nucleotides: TGTGCCAGCAGTGATCCCCGGGGACAGGCGTCCTCAGATACGCAGTATTTT.

J is TRBJ1-2 and V is TRBV7-9, with unresolved D. This CDR3 comprises 15 residues. The ends were cut back, 5 bases at V and 7 bases at J, with 20 bases in the middle. Germline V CDR1 and CDR2: SEHNR, FQNEAQ (reference sequence). CDR3 nucleotide sequence: TGTGCCAGCAGCCCCCCACCCCCCGGCGGGCTTGGCTACACCTTC. Residues: CASSPPPPGGLGYTF.